A single sample gave rise to the 16 T cell receptor beta chains below, sequenced in a study of cytomegalovirus exposure and HLA in healthy donors. The PCR ran on 60 Vbeta and 13 Jbeta primers. Using immunoSEQ multiplex PCR, the repertoire was profiled, and TCRdb retains in-frame clones only, with some absent. The sample has tens of thousands of clones, roughly 85% seen once. Sequenced sample: PBMCs. All receptors derive from a female donor in good health and CMV-seronegative.

The chain employs TRBV11-2 and TRBJ2-5; TRBD1 agrees at 8 bases. This CDR3 contains 13 residues. Trimming cost V 5 bases and J 5 bases; bases outside gene matches: 4. Germline V CDR1 and CDR2: SGHAT, FQNNGV. Here the CDR3 reads CASSPTGGETQYF. The DNA of the CDR3 is TGTGCCAGCAGCCCAACAGGGGGGGAGACCCAGTACTTC. Together with reference TRBV11-2 and TRBJ2-5, the CDR3 gives the full variable domain: EAGVAQSPRYKIIEKRQSVAFWCNPISGHATLYWYQQILGQGPKLLIQFQNNGVVDDSQLPKDRFSAERLKGVDSTLKIQPAKLEDSAVYLCASSPTGGETQYFGPGTRLLVL.

The chain combines TRBV2 with TRBJ1-5; TRBD1 matches 7 bases. From germline, CDR1 is SNHLY and CDR2 FYNNEI. The CDR3 covers 18 residues. After removal of 3 bases from V and 0 bases from J, the junction contained 11 bases not matched to a gene. For the CDR3, the DNA is TGTGCCAGCAGTGATGGCAGGGGGACCCTCCCTAGCAATCAGCCCCAGCATTTT. Protein product: CASSDGRGTLPSNQPQHF.

The chain couples TRBV7-3 to TRBJ2-1; TRBD2 aligns across 14 bases. This CDR3 region has 19 residues. CDR1 and CDR2 from the germline V gene are SGHTA and FQGTGA. V trimming: 4 bases; J trimming: 0 bases; junction bases outside the gene matches: 8. The CDR3 loop reads CASSSGTSGGTSSYNEQFF. The CDR3, as DNA: TGTGCCAGCAGCTCGGGGACTAGCGGGGGTACAAGCTCCTACAATGAGCAGTTCTTC.

The rearrangement links TRBV2 to TRBJ2-5; 7 bases fit TRBD1. The CDR3 runs to 14 residues. The trim removed 7 bases at V and 7 bases at J, leaving 12 bases unmatched. The germline V gene has CDR1 SNHLY and CDR2 FYNNEI. DNA of the CDR3: TGTGCCAGCACCGAGGGGCAGGGGGAAGGGACCCAGTACTTC. It yields the protein CASTEGQGEGTQYF.

DNA of the CDR3: TGTGCCAGTAGTTTCCCGACAGCTGGAAACACCATATATTTT. Its translation: CASSFPTAGNTIYF. V usage is TRBV19 and J usage is TRBJ1-3, with D possibly TRBD1 on 5 matching bases. The CDR3 is 14 residues long. Trimming left V 5 bases short and J 2 bases short, with 10 bases between. Germline V gene lookup returns CDR1 LNHDA and CDR2 SQIVND (reference sequence).

The V and J genes are TRBV28 and TRBJ1-1; 8 nucleotides agree with TRBD1. The CDR3 is made up of 14 amino acids. J gave up 5 bases and V 6 bases, and 8 bases lay outside the gene matches. Germline V gives CDR1 MDHEN, CDR2 SYDVKM. The CDR3 region has the DNA TGTGCCAGCAGCCCGGACAGGGCCGGGACTGAAGCTTTCTTT. This codes for CASSPDRAGTEAFF.

In its sample, this clone was seen a few times. The chain links TRBV25-1 to TRBJ1-5, with a tentative D call TRBD1 (5 bases). From germline, CDR1 is MGHDK and CDR2 SYGVNS. The CDR3 is made up of 16 amino acids. Trimming removed 1 base at V and 7 bases at J, with 17 bases between. CDR3 in amino acids: CASSESDTYGRQPQHF. As DNA, the CDR3 is TGTGCCAGCAGTGAATCGGACACCTACGGGAGGCAGCCCCAGCATTTT.

The chain carries TRBV5-1 and TRBJ2-1, with D maybe TRBD1 (6 bases). V gave up 4 bases and J gave up 0 bases, with 14 bases separating them. In germline, CDR1 is SGHRS, CDR2 YFSETQ. The CDR3 length is 16 residues. In DNA form, the CDR3 reads TGCGCCAGCAGCCTGGGGGCCCTTAGCTCCTACAATGAGCAGTTCTTC. Protein sequence: CASSLGALSSYNEQFF.

The CDR3 bases are TGTGCCAGCAGAAGGGGCTCCTACAATGAGCAGTTCTTC. It yields the protein CASRRGSYNEQFF. V is TRBV2 and J is TRBJ2-1, with TRBD1 as a possible D gene (5 bases). The CDR3 sequence is 13 residues long. The ends were cut back, 6 bases at V and 0 bases at J, with 6 bases in the middle. Germline V gene sequence: CDR1 SNHLY, CDR2 FYNNEI. Full variable domain (remainder filled in from reference TRBV2 and TRBJ2-1): EPEVTQTPSHQVTQMGQEVILRCVPISNHLYFYWYRQILGQKVEFLVSFYNNEISEKSEIFDDQFSVERPDGSNFTLKIRSTKLEDSAMYFCASRRGSYNEQFFGPGTRLTVL.

The V gene is TRBV6-5, the J gene TRBJ1-5; 8 positions agree with TRBD1. V dropped 6 bases and J dropped 7; count of bases not matched to a gene: 5. From germline, CDR1 is MNHEY and CDR2 SVGAGI. The CDR3 length is 13 residues. In nucleotides, the CDR3 is TGTGCCAGCAGCCGCAGGGGGCCCCAGCCCCAGCATTTT. Its translation is CASSRRGPQPQHF.

The chain has TRBV29-1 and TRBJ2-7; TRBD2 aligns across 9 bases. With 7 bases clipped from V and 0 bases from J, the junction kept 13 bases outside the gene matches. CDR3 length equals 16 residues. The germline V gene has CDR1 SQVTM and CDR2 ANQGSEA. CDR3 sequence reads: CSAASGRFQSSYEQYF. DNA of the CDR3: TGCAGCGCGGCGAGCGGGAGGTTTCAATCCTCCTACGAGCAGTACTTC.

The V gene is TRBV5-1, the J gene TRBJ2-7; TRBD1 matches 8 bases. Germline CDR1 SGHRS, CDR2 YFSETQ. Unmatched junction bases numbered 10, after V lost 4 bases and J lost 7 bases. CDR3 size: 14 residues. The CDR3 region has the DNA TGCGCCAGCAGCGGCCGGGGACAGGCTGTAGAGCAGTACTTC. It encodes CASSGRGQAVEQYF.

The chain uses TRBV6-4 and TRBJ2-1; 10 positions match TRBD2. Germline assignment: CDR1 MRHNA and CDR2 SNTAGT. V dropped 5 bases and J dropped 0; count of bases not matched to a gene: 4. There are 16 residues in the CDR3. DNA of the CDR3: TGTGCCAGCAGTCTACTAGCGGGGAGCTCCTACAATGAGCAGTTCTTC. It translates to CASSLLAGSSYNEQFF.

This clone has just one count. V is TRBV19 and J is TRBJ2-3, with TRBD2 matching 10 bases. The CDR3 is 16 amino acids. The ends lost 5 bases at V and 0 bases at J; junction bases unmatched: 5. CDR1 LNHDA and CDR2 SQIVND come from the germline V gene (reference sequence). The CDR3 region has the DNA TGTGCCAGTAGTCGAGGACTAGCGGCTAGCACAGATACGCAGTATTTT. Its translation: CASSRGLAASTDTQYF.

V gene TRBV5-1 combines with J gene TRBJ2-7, with D possibly being TRBD2 (6 bases). Trimming removed 0 bases from V and 7 bases from J, with 14 bases in between. This CDR3 comprises 14 residues. Germline V lookup: CDR1 SGHRS, CDR2 YFSETQ. The CDR3 DNA follows: TGCGCCAGCAGCTTGGACGCGGGGTCGGGGGAGCAGTACTTC. Residues: CASSLDAGSGEQYF.

The chain employs TRBV27 and TRBJ1-1; TRBD1 is a possible D gene (5 bases). Germline V gene lookup returns CDR1 MNHEY and CDR2 SMNVEV (reference sequence). The length of the CDR3 is 15 residues. V was trimmed by 1 base and J by 1 base, leaving 10 bases between them. CDR3 DNA sequence: TGTGCCAGCAGTTTATTCGGCGGACAGAACACTGAAGCTTTCTTT. Translating it yields CASSLFGGQNTEAFF.